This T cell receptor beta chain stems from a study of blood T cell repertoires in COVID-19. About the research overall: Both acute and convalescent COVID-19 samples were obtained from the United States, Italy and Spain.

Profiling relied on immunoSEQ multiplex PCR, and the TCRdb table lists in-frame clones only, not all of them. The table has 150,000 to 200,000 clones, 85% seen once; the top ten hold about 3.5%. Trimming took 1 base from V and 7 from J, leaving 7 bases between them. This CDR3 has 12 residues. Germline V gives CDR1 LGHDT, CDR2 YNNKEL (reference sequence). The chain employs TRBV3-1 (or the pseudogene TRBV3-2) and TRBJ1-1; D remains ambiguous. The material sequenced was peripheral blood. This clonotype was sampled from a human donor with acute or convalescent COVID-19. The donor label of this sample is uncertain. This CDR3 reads CASSQGGLEAFF. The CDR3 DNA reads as TGTGCCAGCAGCCAAGGAGGTCTTGAAGCTTTCTTT.